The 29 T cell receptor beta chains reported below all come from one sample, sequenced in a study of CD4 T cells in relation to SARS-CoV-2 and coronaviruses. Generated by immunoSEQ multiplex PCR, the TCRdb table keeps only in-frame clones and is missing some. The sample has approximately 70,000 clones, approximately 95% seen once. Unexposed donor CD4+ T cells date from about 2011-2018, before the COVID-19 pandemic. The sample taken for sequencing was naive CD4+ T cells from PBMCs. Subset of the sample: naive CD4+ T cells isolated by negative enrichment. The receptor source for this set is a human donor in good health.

Here the CDR3 DNA reads TGTGCCAGCAGCTCTCTAGCGGGAGGGGAAGATACGCAGTATTTT. This translates into CASSSLAGGEDTQYF. V usage is TRBV3-1 (or the pseudogene TRBV3-2) and J usage is TRBJ2-3; 12 bases agree with TRBD2. The germline V gene encodes CDR1 LGHDT and CDR2 YNNKEL (reference sequence). This CDR3 is built from 15 residues. The V segment lost 5 bases and the J segment 5 bases; nucleotides outside the gene matches: 5.

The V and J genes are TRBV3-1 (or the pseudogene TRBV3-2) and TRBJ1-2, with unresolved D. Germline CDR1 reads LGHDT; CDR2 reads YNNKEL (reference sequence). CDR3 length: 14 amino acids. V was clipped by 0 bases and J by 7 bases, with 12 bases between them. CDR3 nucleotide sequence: TGTGCCAGCAGCCAAGATCTAGATCTCAGTGGCTACACCTTC. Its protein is CASSQDLDLSGYTF.

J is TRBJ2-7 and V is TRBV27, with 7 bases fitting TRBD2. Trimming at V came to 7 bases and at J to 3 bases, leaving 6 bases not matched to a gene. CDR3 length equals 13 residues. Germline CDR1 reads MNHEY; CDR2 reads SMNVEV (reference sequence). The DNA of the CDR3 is TGTGCCAGCACTCCTAGCGGAAACTACGAGCAGTACTTC. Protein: CASTPSGNYEQYF.

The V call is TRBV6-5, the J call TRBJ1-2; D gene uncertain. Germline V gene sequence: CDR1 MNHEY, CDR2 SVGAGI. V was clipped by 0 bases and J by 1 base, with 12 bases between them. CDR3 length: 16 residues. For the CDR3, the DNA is TGTGCCAGCAGTTACTCGGCCTTCCTTCTTAACTATGGCTACACCTTC. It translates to CASSYSAFLLNYGYTF.

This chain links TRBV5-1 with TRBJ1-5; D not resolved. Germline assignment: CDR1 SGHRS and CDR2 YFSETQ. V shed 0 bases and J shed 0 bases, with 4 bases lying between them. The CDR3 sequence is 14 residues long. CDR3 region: CASSLGGSNQPQHF. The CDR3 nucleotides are TGCGCCAGCAGCTTGGGGGGTAGCAATCAGCCCCAGCATTTT. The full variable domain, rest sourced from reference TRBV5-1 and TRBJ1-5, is KAGVTQTPRYLIKTRGQQVTLSCSPISGHRSVSWYQQTPGQGLQFLFEYFSETQRNKGNFPGRFSGRQFSNSRSEMNVSTLELGDSALYLCASSLGGSNQPQHFGDGTRLSIL.

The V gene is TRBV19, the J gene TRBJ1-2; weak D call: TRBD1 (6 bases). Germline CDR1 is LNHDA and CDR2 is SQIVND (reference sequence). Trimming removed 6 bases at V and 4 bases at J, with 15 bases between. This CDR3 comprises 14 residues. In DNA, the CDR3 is TGTGCCAGTAGGATGGACAGAACAATCTATGGCTACACCTTC. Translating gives CASRMDRTIYGYTF.

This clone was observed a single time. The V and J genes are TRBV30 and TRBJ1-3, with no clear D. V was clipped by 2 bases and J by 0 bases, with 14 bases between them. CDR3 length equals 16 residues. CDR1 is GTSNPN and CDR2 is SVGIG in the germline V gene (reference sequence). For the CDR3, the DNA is TGTGCCTGGAGTATCGCGCCGGCCTCCTCTGGAAACACCATATATTTT. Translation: CAWSIAPASSGNTIYF.

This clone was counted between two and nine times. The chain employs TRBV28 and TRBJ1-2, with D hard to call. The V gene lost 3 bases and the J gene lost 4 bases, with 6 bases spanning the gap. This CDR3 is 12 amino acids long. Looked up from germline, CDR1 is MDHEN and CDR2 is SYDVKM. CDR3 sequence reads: CASSFPAYGYTF. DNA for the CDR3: TGTGCCAGCAGTTTCCCCGCCTATGGCTACACCTTC.

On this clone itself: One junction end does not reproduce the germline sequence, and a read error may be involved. CDR3 bases: TGTGCCAGCAGCCCCCCGACAGGGGAGAACGCTGAAGCTTTCTTT. Its translation is CASSPPTGENAEAFF. V usage is TRBV3-1 (or the pseudogene TRBV3-2) and J usage is TRBJ1-1; 8 bases align to TRBD1. Germline V gives CDR1 LGHDT, CDR2 YNNKEL (reference sequence). The CDR3 totals 15 residues.

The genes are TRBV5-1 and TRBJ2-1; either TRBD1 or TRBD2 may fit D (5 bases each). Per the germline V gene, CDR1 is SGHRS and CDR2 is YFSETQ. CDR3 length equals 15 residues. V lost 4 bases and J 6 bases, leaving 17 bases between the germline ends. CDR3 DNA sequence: TGCGCCAGCAGCCTGTCGGGGCAGAACCTCAATGAGCAGTTCTTC. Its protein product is CASSLSGQNLNEQFF.

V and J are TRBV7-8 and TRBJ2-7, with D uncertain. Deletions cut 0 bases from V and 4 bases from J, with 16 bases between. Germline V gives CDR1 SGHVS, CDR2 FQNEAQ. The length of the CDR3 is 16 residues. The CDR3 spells CASSLAHSAQLYEQYF. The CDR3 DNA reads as TGTGCCAGCAGCTTAGCGCATTCAGCGCAACTATACGAGCAGTACTTC.

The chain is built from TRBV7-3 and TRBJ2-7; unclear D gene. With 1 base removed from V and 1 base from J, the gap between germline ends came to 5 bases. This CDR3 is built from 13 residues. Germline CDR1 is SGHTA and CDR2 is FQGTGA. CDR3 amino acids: CASSLRGSYEQYF. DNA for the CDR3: TGTGCCAGCAGCTTAAGGGGTTCCTACGAGCAGTACTTC.

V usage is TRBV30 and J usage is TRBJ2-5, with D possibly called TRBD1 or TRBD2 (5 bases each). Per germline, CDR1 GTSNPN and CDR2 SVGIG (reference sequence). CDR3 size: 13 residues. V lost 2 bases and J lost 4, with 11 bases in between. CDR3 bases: TGTGCCTGGAGTTCGGGACGGGGAGAGACCCAGTACTTC. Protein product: CAWSSGRGETQYF.

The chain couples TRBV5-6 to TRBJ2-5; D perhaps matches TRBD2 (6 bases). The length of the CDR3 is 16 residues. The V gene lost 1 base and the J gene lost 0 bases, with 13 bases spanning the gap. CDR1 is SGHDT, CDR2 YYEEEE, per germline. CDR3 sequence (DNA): TGTGCCAGCAGCTTGCCGGGGGTTTCTTACCAAGAGACCCAGTACTTC. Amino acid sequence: CASSLPGVSYQETQYF.

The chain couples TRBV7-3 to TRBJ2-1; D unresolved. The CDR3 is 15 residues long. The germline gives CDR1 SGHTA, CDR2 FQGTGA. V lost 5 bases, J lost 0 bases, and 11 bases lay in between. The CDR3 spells CASSPSGYSYNEQFF. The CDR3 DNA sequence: TGTGCCAGCAGCCCCAGTGGGTACTCCTACAATGAGCAGTTCTTC. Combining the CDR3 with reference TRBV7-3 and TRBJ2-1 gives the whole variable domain GAGVSQTPSNKVTEKGKYVELRCDPISGHTALYWYRQSLGQGPEFLIYFQGTGAADDSGLPNDRFFAVRPEGSVSTLKIQRTERGDSAVYLCASSPSGYSYNEQFFGPGTRLTVL.

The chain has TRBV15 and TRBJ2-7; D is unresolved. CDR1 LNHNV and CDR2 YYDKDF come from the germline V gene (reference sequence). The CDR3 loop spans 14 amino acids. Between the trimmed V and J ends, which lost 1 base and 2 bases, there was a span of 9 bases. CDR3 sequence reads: CATSRARHPYEQYF. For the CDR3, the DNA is TGTGCCACCAGCAGAGCCCGACACCCCTACGAGCAGTACTTC.

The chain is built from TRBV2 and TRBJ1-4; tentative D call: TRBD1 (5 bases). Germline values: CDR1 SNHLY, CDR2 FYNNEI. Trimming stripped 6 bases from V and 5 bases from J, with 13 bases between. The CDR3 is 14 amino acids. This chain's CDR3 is CASRPGRPNEKLFF. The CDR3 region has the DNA TGTGCCAGCAGGCCGGGACGGCCGAATGAAAAACTGTTTTTT. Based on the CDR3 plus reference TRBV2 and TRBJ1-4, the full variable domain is EPEVTQTPSHQVTQMGQEVILRCVPISNHLYFYWYRQILGQKVEFLVSFYNNEISEKSEIFDDQFSVERPDGSNFTLKIRSTKLEDSAMYFCASRPGRPNEKLFFGSGTQLSVL.

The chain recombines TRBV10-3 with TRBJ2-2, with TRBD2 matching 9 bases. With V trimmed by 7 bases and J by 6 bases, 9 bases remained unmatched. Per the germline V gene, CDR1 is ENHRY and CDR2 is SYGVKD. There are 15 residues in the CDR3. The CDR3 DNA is TGTGCCATCATGGGAGGGACTAGCACCCCCGGGGAGCTGTTTTTT. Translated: CAIMGGTSTPGELFF.

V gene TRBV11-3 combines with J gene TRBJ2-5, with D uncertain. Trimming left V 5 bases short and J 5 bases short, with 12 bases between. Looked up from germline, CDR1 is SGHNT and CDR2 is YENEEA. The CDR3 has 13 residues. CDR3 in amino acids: CASSRNIHETQYF. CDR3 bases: TGTGCCAGCAGCCGAAACATACATGAGACCCAGTACTTC.

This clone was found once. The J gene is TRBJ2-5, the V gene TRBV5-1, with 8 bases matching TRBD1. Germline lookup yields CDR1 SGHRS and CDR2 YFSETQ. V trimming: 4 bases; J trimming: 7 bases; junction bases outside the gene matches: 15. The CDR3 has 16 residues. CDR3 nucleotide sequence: TGCGCCAGCAGCATTCCTCCCAGGGGGCTCCGGGGGACCCAGTACTTC. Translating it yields CASSIPPRGLRGTQYF.

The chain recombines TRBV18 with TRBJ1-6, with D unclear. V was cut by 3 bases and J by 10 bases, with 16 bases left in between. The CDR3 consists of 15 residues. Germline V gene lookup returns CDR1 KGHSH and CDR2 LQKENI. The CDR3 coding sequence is TGTGCCAGCTCACCTCAAACGGGAGACGGGTCACCCCTCCACTTT. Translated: CASSPQTGDGSPLHF.

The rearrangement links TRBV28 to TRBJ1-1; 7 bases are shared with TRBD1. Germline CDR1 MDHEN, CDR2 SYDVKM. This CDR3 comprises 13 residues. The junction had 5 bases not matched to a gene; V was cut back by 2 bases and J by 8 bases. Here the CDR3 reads CASSLNQGVEAFF. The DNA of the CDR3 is TGTGCCAGCAGTTTAAATCAGGGGGTAGAAGCTTTCTTT.

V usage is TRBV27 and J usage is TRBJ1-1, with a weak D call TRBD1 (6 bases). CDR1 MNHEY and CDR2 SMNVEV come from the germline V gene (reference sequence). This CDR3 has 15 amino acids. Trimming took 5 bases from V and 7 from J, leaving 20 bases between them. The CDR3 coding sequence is TGTGCCAGCAGTCCCTCCAGGGGTCCCGTTTTTGAAGCTTTCTTT. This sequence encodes CASSPSRGPVFEAFF.

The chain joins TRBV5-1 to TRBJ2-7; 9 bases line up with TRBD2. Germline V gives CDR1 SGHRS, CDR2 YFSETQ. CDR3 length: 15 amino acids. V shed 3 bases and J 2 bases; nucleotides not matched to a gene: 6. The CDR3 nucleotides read TGCGCCAGCAGCTGGGGACTAGCCCCGGCCTACGAGCAGTACTTC. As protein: CASSWGLAPAYEQYF.

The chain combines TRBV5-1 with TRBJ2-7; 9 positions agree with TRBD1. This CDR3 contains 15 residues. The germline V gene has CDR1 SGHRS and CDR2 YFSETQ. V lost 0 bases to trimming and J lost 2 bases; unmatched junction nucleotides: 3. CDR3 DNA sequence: TGCGCCAGCAGCTTGGAGGGACAGGGACCCTACGAGCAGTACTTC. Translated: CASSLEGQGPYEQYF.

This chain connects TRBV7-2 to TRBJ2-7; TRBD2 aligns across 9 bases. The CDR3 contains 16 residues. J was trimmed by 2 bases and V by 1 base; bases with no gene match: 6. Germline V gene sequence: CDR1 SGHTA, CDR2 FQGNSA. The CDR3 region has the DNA TGTGCCAGCAGCTTAGTTGGCGGGGGGGCCCCCTACGAGCAGTACTTC. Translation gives CASSLVGGGAPYEQYF.

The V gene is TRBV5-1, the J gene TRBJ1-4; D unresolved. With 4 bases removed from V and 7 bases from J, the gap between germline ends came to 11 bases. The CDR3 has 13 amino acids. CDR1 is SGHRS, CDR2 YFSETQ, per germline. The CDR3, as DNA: TGCGCCAGCAGCGTGGGCACGGGTGAAAAACTGTTTTTT. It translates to CASSVGTGEKLFF.

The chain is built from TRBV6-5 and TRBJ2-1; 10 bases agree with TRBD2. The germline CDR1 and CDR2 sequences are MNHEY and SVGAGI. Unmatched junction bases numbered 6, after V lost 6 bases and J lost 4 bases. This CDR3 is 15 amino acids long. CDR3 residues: CASSYGTSVYNEQFF. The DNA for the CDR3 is TGTGCCAGCAGCTACGGGACTAGCGTTTACAATGAGCAGTTCTTC.

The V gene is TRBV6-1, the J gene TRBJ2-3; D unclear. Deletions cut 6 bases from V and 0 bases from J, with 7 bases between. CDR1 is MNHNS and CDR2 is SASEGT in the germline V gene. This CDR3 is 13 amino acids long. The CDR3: CASRLTSTDTQYF. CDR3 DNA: TGTGCCAGCAGATTGACGAGCACAGATACGCAGTATTTT.